The rows below give T cell receptor beta chains drawn from one sample of a study of blood T cells in healthy people across ages. MiXCR, applied by TCRdb to the 5' RACE reads, yields one record per CDR3 protein. The table records hundreds of thousands of distinct CDR3 sequences, over 40% of them present only once. Sequencing was carried out using blood. Source of these receptors: a man at least 80 years old in good health. Both conserved end residues are part of each CDR3. The order of the fields is D gene, clone size, V gene, J gene, CDR3 DNA, CDR3 protein. D genes are given only for firm matches. Expanded clones get a size class; other rows say once, few or many, or leave the size out.

-,-,TRBV14,TRBJ2-2,TGTGCCAGCAGCCAACTTGCGGCGCGCATCACCGGGGAGCTGTTTTTT,CASSQLAARITGELFF
TRBD2,-,TRBV20-1,TRBJ2-1,TGCAGTGCCCCAGCCCCGGTAGCGGGGGGTACGCAGTTCTTC,CSAPAPVAGGTQFF
-,few,TRBV5-1,TRBJ1-6,TGCGCCAGCAGCTTGGTGGGAGTCGCCTATAATTCACCCCTCCACTTT,CASSLVGVAYNSPLHF
TRBD2,-,TRBV9,TRBJ2-1,TGTGCCAGCAGCGTAGGAGGTAGCGGGGACTACAATGAGCAGTTCTTC,CASSVGGSGDYNEQFF
-,many,TRBV7-9,TRBJ2-7,TGTGCCAGCAGCTTGGAGTACTACGAGCAGTACTTC,CASSLEYYEQYF
-,-,TRBV13,TRBJ1-6,TGTGCCAGCAGTCTACGGGGGGTAGGTAATTCACCCCTCCACTTT,CASSLRGVGNSPLHF
TRBD2,-,TRBV6-5,TRBJ2-1,TGTGCCAGCAGTTATTTTTCTAGCGGGAGAGGAGACAATGAGCAGTTCTTC,CASSYFSSGRGDNEQFF
-,-,TRBV7-2,TRBJ2-1,TGTGCCAGCAGCTTAACTCAGGGAGACTACAATGAGCAGTTCTTC,CASSLTQGDYNEQFF
-,-,TRBV10-1,TRBJ2-1,TGCGCCAGCAGTGTTCTTACGGGCAATGAGCAGTTCTTC,CASSVLTGNEQFF
-,few,TRBV16,TRBJ1-5,TGTGCCAGCAACCGACAGGCAAACAATCAGCCCCAGCATTTT,CASNRQANNQPQHF
-,-,TRBV6-2/TRBV6-3,TRBJ2-5,TGTGCCAGCGGGCCCGGGACTCCGGGAGAGACCCAGTACTTC,CASGPGTPGETQYF
-,-,TRBV7-6,TRBJ1-1,TGTGCCAGCAGCTTAAATAATCCGGGGGCGAACACTGAAGCTTTCTTT,CASSLNNPGANTEAFF
TRBD1,medium-sized,TRBV27,TRBJ1-2,TGTGCCAGCAGTCACTTACAGGGGGCGCGGGATGGCTACACCTTC,CASSHLQGARDGYTF
-,-,TRBV6-2/TRBV6-3,TRBJ2-3,TGTGCCAGCAGGCTACAGGGGGGGCCTATAGATACGCAGTATTTT,CASRLQGGPIDTQYF
-,-,TRBV4-3,TRBJ1-1,TGCGCCAGCAGCCAAGAACGGGATATCACTGAAGCTTTCTTT,CASSQERDITEAFF
-,-,TRBV27,TRBJ1-5,TGTGCCAGCAGTTTATCCAAGATCGGGGATCAGCCCCAGCATTTT,CASSLSKIGDQPQHF
-,-,TRBV7-2,TRBJ1-1,TGTGCCAGCAGCTTTCCGGGGGCTGCCGGAGCTTTCTTT,CASSFPGAAGAFF
-,-,TRBV6-1,TRBJ2-1,TGTGCCAGCACAGAAGCACTAGCTGTCTATGAGCAGTTCTTC,CASTEALAVYEQFF
TRBD2,many,TRBV7-2,TRBJ2-3,TGTGCCAGCAGCCATATTAAAGCGGGAGGTCAGGGGGATACGCAGTATTTT,CASSHIKAGGQGDTQYF
-,-,TRBV20-1,TRBJ2-7,TGCAGTGCATACCGGGACTTTACCTCCTACGAGCAGTACTTC,CSAYRDFTSYEQYF
-,-,TRBV9,TRBJ2-3,TGTGCCAGCAGCGTAGTTGCGGGAATTAGCACAGATACGCAGTATTTT,CASSVVAGISTDTQYF
-,few,TRBV20-1,TRBJ2-3,TGCAGTGTTAACGGACTCAGCACAGATACGCAGTATTTT,CSVNGLSTDTQYF
-,few,TRBV4-3,TRBJ1-2,TGCGCCAGCAGCCAGGGGATCAACACAGGGTCTAACTATGGCTACACCTTC,CASSQGINTGSNYGYTF
TRBD1,-,TRBV2,TRBJ2-7,TGTGCCAGCAGTGGGGACAGGGAATACGAGCAGTACTTC,CASSGDREYEQYF
TRBD1,few,TRBV6-1,TRBJ2-7,TGTGCCAGCAGTACGACCCCTGGACAGGGGGCTTACTACGAGCAGTACTTC,CASSTTPGQGAYYEQYF
-,many,TRBV11-2,TRBJ2-3,TGTGCCAGCAGCTTCGCCGGGGACACAGATACGCAGTATTTT,CASSFAGDTDTQYF
TRBD2,-,TRBV7-2,TRBJ2-2,TGTGCCAGCAGCCCTGGGGGGGACCGCACCGGGGAGCTGTTTTTT,CASSPGGDRTGELFF
TRBD2,few,TRBV11-3,TRBJ2-5,TGTGCCAGCAGCCAAGGGAGGGTGTTTGGAGAGACCCAGTACTTC,CASSQGRVFGETQYF
-,-,TRBV20-1,TRBJ2-3,TGCAGTGCTGCCCCGGGAGCCACAGATACGCAGTATTTT,CSAAPGATDTQYF
-,-,TRBV27,TRBJ1-1,TGTGCCAGCAGTCCCAGGGGAATTATGAACACTGAAGCTTTCTTT,CASSPRGIMNTEAFF
-,few,TRBV18,TRBJ2-7,TGTGCCAGCTCATCCCCTCTAGAGGGATACGAGCAGTACTTC,CASSSPLEGYEQYF
-,-,TRBV21-1,TRBJ1-6,TGTGCCAGCAGCAAAATCGGCCTAGGATCCCCTGGGGATTCACCCCTCCACTTT,CASSKIGLGSPGDSPLHF
-,few,TRBV23-1,TRBJ2-7,TGCGCCAGCAGTCCGGGGAAGTACGAGCAGTACTTC,CASSPGKYEQYF
-,-,TRBV19,TRBJ2-6,TGTGCCAGTAGTATAGACTTAGTTCGCCGGACAGGAGGGGCCTCTGGGGCCAACGTCCTGACTTTC,CASSIDLVRRTGGASGANVLTF
-,-,TRBV6-2/TRBV6-3,TRBJ2-7,TGTGCCAGCACCCAAGCGGCAGGGAGAACGATCGAGCAGTACTTC,CASTQAAGRTIEQYF
TRBD2,-,TRBV7-2,TRBJ2-7,TGTGCCAGCAGCTTAATATTCGGCGGGAGGGCCGTTAACGAGCAGTACTTC,CASSLIFGGRAVNEQYF
-,few,TRBV12-5,TRBJ2-3,TGTGCTAGTGGTTCCACGGGATCAGATACGCAGTATTTT,CASGSTGSDTQYF
TRBD2,-,TRBV7-8,TRBJ2-5,TGTGCCAGCAGCACCCAGGGGCGGGGGGCGAAAGAGACCCAGTACTTC,CASSTQGRGAKETQYF
TRBD2,few,TRBV5-6,TRBJ2-7,TGTGCCAGCAGCATAAAATACGGGACTAGCGGAATGTACGAGCAGTACTTC,CASSIKYGTSGMYEQYF
-,-,TRBV2,TRBJ2-3,TGTGCCAGCAGGGGGGGGACATTCTCCCTCACAGATACGCAGTATTTT,CASRGGTFSLTDTQYF
TRBD2,-,TRBV29-1,TRBJ2-3,TGCAGCGCTCTCGGGACTAGCGGGAGGCCCACAGATACGCAGTATTTT,CSALGTSGRPTDTQYF
-,few,TRBV5-1,TRBJ1-2,TGCGCCAGCAGCCCTGATATAAGGAGCTATGGCTACACCTTC,CASSPDIRSYGYTF
-,-,TRBV5-1,TRBJ2-7,TGCGCCAGCTCGAGCGGGGACAGCTCCTACGAGCAGTACTTC,CASSSGDSSYEQYF
-,few,TRBV18,TRBJ1-5,TGTGCCAGTTCACCTCATCAGGGGTACGATCAGCCCCAGCATTTT,CASSPHQGYDQPQHF